This T cell receptor (beta chain) is from a study of blood T cells in healthy people across ages. Primed by a sample-barcoded 5' primer and a J-beta primer mix, a second PCR proceeded for about 7 to 12 cycles. Via MiXCR, TCRdb re-called the 5' RACE reads, giving one row per CDR3 protein. The sample has about 1,400,000 distinct CDR3 sequences, around 39% seen once. The germline V and J ends were trimmed by 0 bases and 5 bases, with 8 bases remaining between them. CDR3 length equals 13 residues. The germline gives CDR1 MNHEY, CDR2 SVGEGT. A few counts support this clonotype. The chain has TRBV6-2 or TRBV6-3 and TRBJ2-7; no reliable D call. What was sequenced was blood. The receptor comes from a woman under 30 in good health. CDR3 sequence: CASSYSIFDEQYF. In DNA, the CDR3 is TGTGCCAGCAGTTACTCGATTTTCGACGAGCAGTACTTC.